Listed here are 4 T cell receptor beta chains from one sample, sequenced in a study of T cells expressing NK-cell markers. TCRdb reanalyzed the 5' RACE reads and collapses them to one entry per CDR3 protein, without DNA. The sample's table shows some 150,000 distinct CDR3 sequences. The sequencing input was blood T cells: a sorted CD56 or NKG2C T cell subset, CD4+ or CD8+ T cells, or bulk PBMC T cells (not recorded which). These receptors were obtained from a woman aged 45-59 years in good health.

J is TRBJ2-5 and V is TRBV7-3; the D call of TRBD2 rests on TCRdb alone, since no DNA is present to check it. Germline loops: CDR1 SGHTA, CDR2 FQGTGA. This CDR3 comprises 17 residues. CDR3 loop: CASSSPLDGRASETQYF.

This chain joins TRBV5-1 and TRBJ2-1. The CDR3 has 15 amino acids. Germline V gene data show CDR1 as SGHRS and CDR2 as YFSETQ. The chain's CDR3 is CASSPDRGSYNEQFF.

The chain links TRBV12-3 or TRBV12-4 to TRBJ2-5. The CDR3 is 13 residues long. This chain's CDR3 is CASSFSHSATQYF.

The rearrangement uses TRBV5-1 and TRBJ1-1. This CDR3 region has 11 residues. Looked up from germline, CDR1 is SGHRS and CDR2 is YFSETQ. CDR3 sequence: CASSLAGEAFF.